This T cell receptor beta chain comes out of a study of blood T cells in healthy people across ages. Next came a second PCR, run for about 6 to 12 cycles, which used a sample-barcoded 5' primer along with a J-beta primer mix. Each TCR beta cDNA got a 12-nucleotide random molecular identifier. TCRdb re-called the 5' RACE reads with MiXCR, one entry per CDR3 protein. The sample has about a million distinct CDR3 sequences, 48% seen once. Trimming took 1 base from V and 3 from J, leaving 14 bases between them. The CDR3 spans 16 residues. Study outcomes and limitations: Shifts in expanded clonotypes may have been confounded by donor CMV status, which was unknown. PBMC samples, being unsorted, prevented any conclusive comparison of naive and antigen-experienced cells.

As for this clonotype: Its cognate antigen is unknown.

The source material was blood. The source is a man aged 25 to 40 in good health. The chain couples TRBV12-3 or TRBV12-4 to TRBJ2-3; the D gene is possibly TRBD2 (6 bases). CDR3 sequence: CASSLGLTAGTDTQYF. The CDR3 region has the DNA TGTGCCAGCAGTTTAGGTCTCACGGCGGGGACAGATACGCAGTATTTT.